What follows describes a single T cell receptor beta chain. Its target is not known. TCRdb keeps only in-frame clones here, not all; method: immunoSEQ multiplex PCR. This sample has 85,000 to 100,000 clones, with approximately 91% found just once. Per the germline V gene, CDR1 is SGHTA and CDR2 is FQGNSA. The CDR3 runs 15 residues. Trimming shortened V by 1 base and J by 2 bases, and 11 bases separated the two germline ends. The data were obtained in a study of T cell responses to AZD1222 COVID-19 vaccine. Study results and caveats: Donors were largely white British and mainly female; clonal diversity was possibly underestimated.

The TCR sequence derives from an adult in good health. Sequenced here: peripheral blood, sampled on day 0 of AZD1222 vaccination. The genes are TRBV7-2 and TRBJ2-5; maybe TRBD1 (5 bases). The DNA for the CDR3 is TGTGCCAGCAGCTTAGTCCGCAGGGCTCAAGAGACCCAGTACTTC. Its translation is CASSLVRRAQETQYF.